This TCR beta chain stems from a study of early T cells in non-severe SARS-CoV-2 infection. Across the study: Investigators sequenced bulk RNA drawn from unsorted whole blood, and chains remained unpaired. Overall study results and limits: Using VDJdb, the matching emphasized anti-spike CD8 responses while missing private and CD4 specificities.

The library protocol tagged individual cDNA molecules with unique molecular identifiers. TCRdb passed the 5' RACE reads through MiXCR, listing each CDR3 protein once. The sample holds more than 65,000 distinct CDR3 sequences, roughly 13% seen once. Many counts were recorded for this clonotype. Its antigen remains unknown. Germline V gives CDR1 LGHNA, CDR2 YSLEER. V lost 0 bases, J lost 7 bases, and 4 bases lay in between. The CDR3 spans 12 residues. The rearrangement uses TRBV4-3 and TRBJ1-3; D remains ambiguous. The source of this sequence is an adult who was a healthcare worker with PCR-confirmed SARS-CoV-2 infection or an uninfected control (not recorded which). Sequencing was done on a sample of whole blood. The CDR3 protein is CASSQDGNTIYF. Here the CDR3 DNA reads TGCGCCAGCAGCCAAGACGGGAACACCATATATTTT.